This entry is about one T cell receptor beta chain. Enrollment of patients from Seattle took place during active infection, with longitudinal follow-up. Only in-frame clones appear in the TCRdb table, and some are missing; sequencing was by immunoSEQ multiplex PCR. The sample yields a few hundred thousand clones, about 87% seen once. This sample is drawn from a study of blood T cell repertoires in COVID-19. V shed 0 bases and J shed 3 bases, with 15 bases lying between them. Germline values: CDR1 LGHDT, CDR2 YNNKEL (reference sequence). This CDR3 has 18 amino acids. Sample: peripheral blood. The clonotype comes from a man aged 18-30 years with COVID-19, enrolled during active disease. The J gene is TRBJ1-6, the V gene TRBV3-1 (or the pseudogene TRBV3-2); a possible D gene is TRBD1 (6 bases). CDR3 sequence (DNA): TGTGCCAGCAGCCAAGAACGGTCACAGGGTTTCTATAATTCACCCCTCCACTTT. Translation: CASSQERSQGFYNSPLHF.